This T cell receptor beta chain emerged from a study of metastatic and nonmetastatic thyroid tumors (dated by TCRdb to about 2020). Looking at the study overall: Repertoires from peripheral blood and from tumor or nodule tissue samples of malignant and benign thyroid patients were compared.

What the work shows at the level of the full study, not this receptor alone: TCR beta diversity was reported as significantly higher in malignant tumors than in benign nodules, in both blood and tumor samples.

Before undergoing thyroid surgery, none of the patients had been given any kind of treatment. Patient clinical samples collected from about 2012 to 2018 were retrospectively analysed using T-cell receptor beta sequencing. This clone was observed at least ten times. Its antigen is not yet known. One base away there is no much larger clone; base qualities are not given. The library was prepared using PCR. Sequenced using an Illumina HiSeq 4000. High-throughput sequencing was used to profile the CDR3 region of the TCR beta-chain in every patient. On the authors' methods: Drawing on CDR3 differences between clinicopathological groups, the researchers built a classifier meant to tell apart patients with distant-metastatic papillary thyroid cancer. Repertoire diversity was assessed with the Shannon index, and tumor-blood repertoire similarity with the Morisita-Horn index. TCRdb reran the public reads through fastp at Q25 and MiXCR, keeping productive beta chains. The V and J calls reflect TCRdb's pipeline rather than the authors' work. For this sample the table gives tens of thousands of clones, of which around an eighth were detected only once. The biggest ten clones account for about 24% of the sample.

CDR1 and CDR2, per the germline V gene (reference sequence), are DFQATT and SNEGSKA. CDR3 length: 13 amino acids, cysteine to phenylalanine. Only the CDR3 part of the read is kept: 39 bases, read in frame from the first base. V is pared back by 3 bases and J by 1 base, with 7 bases lying between the germline termini. The chain links TRBV20-1 with TRBJ1-5; confidence is insufficient to name the D gene. This clonotype was obtained from a female donor with papillary thyroid cancer or a benign thyroid nodule (not recorded which). Some clones in this sample may be carry-over from other donors' samples. The specimen was blood. The CDR3 region reads CSARAESNQPQHF. The sequenced DNA is TGCAGTGCTAGGGCTGAGAGCAATCAGCCCCAGCATTTT.